The next 17 T cell receptor beta chains were all read from a single sample in a study of lymphopenia after photon versus proton radiotherapy. The repertoire was sequenced with immunoSEQ multiplex PCR; TCRdb's copy has only in-frame clones and lacks some. The table lists tens of thousands of clones, approximately 82% of them singletons. This specimen consisted of peripheral blood, obtained from a patient treated with photon-based radiotherapy. These receptors were taken from a man aged 45 to 65 with gastric cancer.

The chain recombines TRBV5-1 with TRBJ2-2; maybe TRBD2 (6 bases). The V end lost 5 bases, the J end lost 7 bases, and 6 bases lay between the germline ends. Germline V gene sequence: CDR1 SGHRS, CDR2 YFSETQ. The CDR3 runs 11 residues. The CDR3 spells CASREGGELFF. As DNA, the CDR3 is TGCGCCAGCAGGGAGGGCGGGGAGCTGTTTTTT.

The chain links TRBV9 to TRBJ1-2; TRBD1 aligns across 9 bases. In germline, CDR1 is SGDLS, CDR2 YYNGEE. With 3 bases clipped from V and 0 bases from J, the junction kept 6 bases outside the gene matches. The CDR3 covers 16 residues. The CDR3: CASSAGTGRSNYGYTF. The CDR3 DNA is TGTGCCAGCAGCGCCGGGACAGGGCGCTCTAACTATGGCTACACCTTC.

Worth noting for this clone: A read error may produce the germline difference seen at one junction end. The V gene is TRBV10-3, the J gene TRBJ1-1; D is unresolved. Germline CDR1 is ENHRY and CDR2 is SYGVKD. The CDR3 has 14 amino acids. The CDR3 protein is CAIRESGMNTEAFF. The CDR3 DNA follows: TGTGCCATCAGAGAGTCCGGGATGAACACTGAAGCTTTCTTT.

CDR3 in amino acids: CASSFRKGENTEAFF. DNA for the CDR3: TGCGCCAGCAGCTTTCGGAAGGGGGAAAACACTGAAGCTTTCTTT. The chain uses TRBV5-1 and TRBJ1-1; D possibly corresponds to TRBD1 (6 bases). The CDR3 consists of 15 residues. Germline CDR1 is SGHRS and CDR2 is YFSETQ. V lost 2 bases and J lost 2, with 13 bases in between.

This chain joins TRBV6-4 and TRBJ2-1; TRBD2 matches at 8 bases. V lost 6 bases, J lost 6 bases, and 10 bases stayed unmatched. Germline loops: CDR1 MRHNA, CDR2 SNTAGT. The CDR3 has 15 amino acids. In DNA form, the CDR3 reads TGTGCCAGCAGAGACCCGGGACTAGGCATCAATGAGCAGTTCTTC. It encodes CASRDPGLGINEQFF.

This clone was observed a single time. V and J are TRBV13 and TRBJ2-7; TRBD2 matches 9 bases. Looked up from germline, CDR1 is PRHDT and CDR2 is FYEKMQ (reference sequence). The CDR3 is 17 amino acids. Unmatched junction bases numbered 11, after V lost 2 bases and J lost 3 bases. In DNA form, the CDR3 reads TGTGCCAGCAGCTTACAGGGTGGAAGCGGGAGGAGCTACGAGCAGTACTTC. Its protein product is CASSLQGGSGRSYEQYF.

The chain recombines TRBV27 with TRBJ1-2; D gene unclear. The germline gives CDR1 MNHEY, CDR2 SMNVEV (reference sequence). The CDR3 has 13 residues. V was clipped by 2 bases and J by 4 bases, with 8 bases between them. The CDR3: CASSLNLGYGYTF. The CDR3 coding sequence is TGTGCCAGCAGTTTAAACCTGGGCTATGGCTACACCTTC.

The gene calls are TRBV19 and TRBJ1-2, with 8 bases aligning to TRBD1. Germline assignment: CDR1 LNHDA and CDR2 SQIVND (reference sequence). The CDR3 consists of 15 residues. Trimming cost V 2 bases and J 6 bases; bases outside gene matches: 8. CDR3 in DNA: TGTGCCAGTAGTATACCCCCGACAGGGGAGAATGGCTACACCTTC. The encoded protein is CASSIPPTGENGYTF.

The CDR3 region is CASSQTSGANVLTF. CDR3 sequence (DNA): TGTGCCAGCAGCCAAACATCTGGGGCCAACGTCCTGACTTTC. The chain has TRBV9 and TRBJ2-6, with unresolved D. Trimming cost V 4 bases and J 1 base, with 6 bases left between them. The CDR3 runs to 14 residues. The germline V gene encodes CDR1 SGDLS and CDR2 YYNGEE.

The chain is built from TRBV7-9 and TRBJ2-7; D uncertain. Germline V gene lookup returns CDR1 SEHNR and CDR2 FQNEAQ (reference sequence). The CDR3 covers 14 residues. Trimming shortened V by 6 bases and J by 3 bases, and 15 bases separated the two germline ends. This chain's CDR3 is CASRPPGNNYEQYF. DNA for the CDR3: TGTGCCAGCAGGCCCCCTGGAAATAACTACGAGCAGTACTTC.

This clone was recorded only once. V usage is TRBV7-2 and J usage is TRBJ2-5, with unresolved D. The V end lost 1 base, the J end lost 1 base, and 7 bases lay between the germline ends. Germline-derived CDR1 and CDR2 are SGHTA and FQGNSA. CDR3 size: 14 residues. The DNA of the CDR3 is TGTGCCAGCAGCTTAGAGTGGGTCCAAGAGACCCAGTACTTC. It yields the protein CASSLEWVQETQYF.

The chain employs TRBV5-1 and TRBJ2-7; no definite D call. V dropped 0 bases and J dropped 4 bases, with 8 bases sitting between them. The CDR3 is 13 residues long. CDR1 and CDR2 from the germline V gene are SGHRS and YFSETQ. The CDR3 reads CASSLVPGYEQYF. The CDR3 nucleotides are TGCGCCAGCAGCTTGGTGCCAGGATACGAGCAGTACTTC.

The chain carries TRBV27 and TRBJ2-5; no clear D gene. The V and J ends lost 2 bases and 2 bases respectively, with 9 bases between them. The CDR3 is 14 amino acids. CDR1 and CDR2 from the germline V gene are MNHEY and SMNVEV (reference sequence). The CDR3 nucleotides read TGTGCCAGCAGTTTAAAGGGCAGACAAGAGACCCAGTACTTC. It is translated as CASSLKGRQETQYF.

This clone was counted a single time. The chain uses TRBV7-2 and TRBJ2-7, with D maybe TRBD2 (5 bases). This CDR3 has 16 amino acids. V was trimmed by 2 bases and J by 0 bases, leaving 14 bases between them. Germline V CDR1 and CDR2: SGHTA, FQGNSA. The CDR3 nucleotides are TGTGCCAGCAGCTTAAGCGGCCCGACAAACTCCTACGAGCAGTACTTC. Its protein product is CASSLSGPTNSYEQYF.

The chain has TRBV7-9 and TRBJ1-3; weak D call: TRBD1 (5 bases). V was shortened by 1 base and J by 10 bases, with 14 bases between the two germline ends. Germline V lookup: CDR1 SEHNR, CDR2 FQNEAQ (reference sequence). The CDR3 extends over 14 amino acids. The CDR3 coding sequence is TGTGCCAGCAGCTTAGGGGGGATCCCTGGGACCATATATTTT. This gives the protein CASSLGGIPGTIYF.

J is TRBJ1-5 and V is TRBV19; D is uncertain. CDR1 and CDR2 (germline): LNHDA, SQIVND (reference sequence). The CDR3 has 15 residues. V lost 3 bases and J lost 2, with 11 bases in between. In nucleotides, the CDR3 is TGTGCCAGTAGTATGCCCGGGCTTGGCAATCAGCCCCAGCATTTT. Residues: CASSMPGLGNQPQHF.

The chain is built from TRBV4-1 and TRBJ2-1; D is perhaps TRBD2 (6 bases). Trimming took off 1 base at V and 2 bases at J, with 15 bases between the two ends. Germline assignment: CDR1 MGHRA and CDR2 YSYEKL. The CDR3 is 17 residues long. The CDR3 here is CASSQGGGKLTYNEQFF. The CDR3 nucleotides read TGCGCCAGCAGCCAAGGAGGAGGGAAGCTGACCTACAATGAGCAGTTCTTC.